These 19 T cell receptor beta chains share one sample of origin, sequenced in a study of blood T cell repertoires in COVID-19. Profiling relied on immunoSEQ multiplex PCR, and the TCRdb table lists in-frame clones only, not all of them. In the table there are almost 70,000 clones, approximately 89% of which are singletons. The sample consisted of peripheral blood. The receptors come from a woman aged 50 to 60 with active COVID-19.

The chain uses TRBV25-1 and TRBJ2-7; 10 bases agree with TRBD2. The CDR3 runs 14 residues. Per germline, CDR1 MGHDK and CDR2 SYGVNS. V lost 9 bases and J lost 0; bases outside the gene matches: 5. CDR3 protein: CASSGLADSYEQYF. CDR3 DNA sequence: TGTGCCAGTTCAGGACTAGCGGACTCCTACGAGCAGTACTTC.

The J gene is TRBJ2-1, the V gene TRBV5-1; TRBD2 might be the D (5 bases). Trimming stripped 3 bases from V and 2 bases from J, with 15 bases between. Per germline, CDR1 SGHRS and CDR2 YFSETQ. The CDR3 loop spans 16 amino acids. CDR3 sequence: CASSSTTRRTYNEQFF. For the CDR3, the DNA is TGCGCCAGCAGCTCTACAACCAGGAGGACCTACAATGAGCAGTTCTTC.

This chain connects TRBV30 to TRBJ2-4; 7 positions agree with TRBD2. CDR1 GTSNPN and CDR2 SVGIG come from the germline V gene (reference sequence). This CDR3 spans 14 amino acids. Germline trimming cut 1 base from V and 9 bases from J; bases unmatched to any gene: 9. CDR3 protein: CAWSALARGTIQYF. In nucleotides, the CDR3 is TGTGCCTGGAGTGCACTAGCGAGGGGAACCATTCAGTACTTC.

Only one count was recorded for this clone. The chain links TRBV9 to TRBJ2-2, with a weak D call TRBD2 (5 bases). V was clipped by 3 bases and J by 0 bases, with 12 bases between them. The V gene's germline CDR1 is SGDLS and CDR2 YYNGEE. CDR3 length: 16 amino acids. The CDR3 loop is CASSERRDPNTGELFF. The DNA of the CDR3 is TGTGCCAGCAGCGAGCGACGGGATCCGAACACCGGGGAGCTGTTTTTT.

This clone was seen a single time. The V and J genes are TRBV5-1 and TRBJ1-1, with 8 bases matching TRBD1. V dropped 0 bases and J dropped 11; count of bases not matched to a gene: 12. The germline V gene has CDR1 SGHRS and CDR2 YFSETQ. The CDR3 totals 15 residues. CDR3 DNA sequence: TGCGCCAGCAGCTTGGCCGATACGGACAGGGTGGGCGCTTTCTTT. This codes for CASSLADTDRVGAFF. The whole variable domain, filled in from reference TRBV5-1 and TRBJ1-1, reads KAGVTQTPRYLIKTRGQQVTLSCSPISGHRSVSWYQQTPGQGLQFLFEYFSETQRNKGNFPGRFSGRQFSNSRSEMNVSTLELGDSALYLCASSLADTDRVGAFFGQGTRLTVV.

The CDR3 here is CASSAPRASQTSLSYNEQFF. The CDR3 nucleotides are TGTGCCAGTAGTGCCCCGCGGGCTTCCCAGACCTCCTTATCCTACAATGAGCAGTTCTTC. The chain combines TRBV19 with TRBJ2-1; D may be TRBD2 (5 bases). Trimming shortened V by 5 bases and J by 1 base, and 27 bases separated the two germline ends. Germline V lookup: CDR1 LNHDA, CDR2 SQIVND (reference sequence). CDR3 size: 20 residues.

The J gene is TRBJ2-3, the V gene TRBV30; possibly TRBD1 for D (5 bases). V was pared by 2 bases and J by 2 bases, with 14 bases between. Germline CDR1 GTSNPN, CDR2 SVGIG (reference sequence). The CDR3 runs to 15 residues. CDR3: CAWSRTQSNTDTQYF. The CDR3 DNA follows: TGTGCCTGGAGTCGGACACAGAGCAACACAGATACGCAGTATTTT. Drawing the rest from reference TRBV30 and TRBJ2-3, the complete variable domain is SQTIHQWPATLVQPVGSPLSLECTVEGTSNPNLYWYRQAAGRGLQLLFYSVGIGQISSEVPQNLSASRPQDRQFILSSKKLLLSDSGFYLCAWSRTQSNTDTQYFGPGTRLTVL.

The gene calls are TRBV19 and TRBJ2-3; TRBD1 is a possible D gene (6 bases). Trimming took 0 bases from V and 1 from J, leaving 14 bases between them. CDR1 and CDR2 from the germline V gene are LNHDA and SQIVND (reference sequence). The CDR3 extends over 17 amino acids. The CDR3 is CASSIDPQGWGTDTQYF. The CDR3 nucleotides read TGTGCCAGTAGTATAGATCCACAGGGTTGGGGCACAGATACGCAGTATTTT.

This clone showed up just a few times. The J gene is TRBJ2-5, the V gene TRBV3-1 (or the pseudogene TRBV3-2), with a possible D match to TRBD2 (6 bases). CDR1 and CDR2 from the germline V gene are LGHDT and YNNKEL (reference sequence). The length of the CDR3 is 15 residues. Trimming shortened V by 0 bases and J by 5 bases, and 13 bases separated the two germline ends. CDR3 amino acids: CASSQDLAREETQYF. In nucleotides, the CDR3 is TGTGCCAGCAGCCAAGATCTGGCCCGGGAGGAGACCCAGTACTTC.

The V and J genes are TRBV18 and TRBJ1-1; 7 bases fit TRBD1. J lost 5 bases, V lost 6 bases, and 9 bases had no gene match. Germline CDR1 is KGHSH and CDR2 is LQKENI. The CDR3 totals 14 residues. The CDR3: CASSTQTGETEAFF. DNA of the CDR3: TGTGCCAGCTCTACACAAACAGGGGAAACTGAAGCTTTCTTT.

The chain couples TRBV7-3 to TRBJ2-4; 10 positions agree with TRBD1. CDR3 size: 14 residues. V dropped 4 bases and J dropped 9; count of bases not matched to a gene: 6. The germline V gene encodes CDR1 SGHTA and CDR2 FQGTGA. As DNA, the CDR3 is TGTGCCAGCAGCTGGGACAGGGGTATGGGCATTCAGTACTTC. The encoded protein is CASSWDRGMGIQYF.

This rearrangement joins TRBV5-1 to TRBJ2-7; 8 nucleotides agree with TRBD1. The length of the CDR3 is 14 residues. Per the germline V gene, CDR1 is SGHRS and CDR2 is YFSETQ. The ends lost 0 bases at V and 3 bases at J; junction bases unmatched: 2. In nucleotides, the CDR3 is TGCGCCAGCAGCTTGGGACAGGGGTACTACGAGCAGTACTTC. It specifies CASSLGQGYYEQYF.

The V call is TRBV20-1, the J call TRBJ1-2, with 8 nucleotides matching TRBD1. V lost 3 bases to trimming and J lost 6 bases; unmatched junction nucleotides: 12. The V gene's germline CDR1 is DFQATT and CDR2 SNEGSKA (reference sequence). The CDR3 contains 15 residues. CDR3 loop: CSASDWDRTRDGYTF. In DNA, the CDR3 is TGCAGTGCTAGTGACTGGGACAGGACCCGGGATGGCTACACCTTC.

This clone has only one observation. The chain carries TRBV18 and TRBJ1-1; 7 bases match TRBD1. CDR1 and CDR2 from the germline V gene are KGHSH and LQKENI. The V and J ends lost 8 bases and 3 bases, in that order; junction bases with no gene match: 12. The CDR3 sequence is 15 residues long. Here the CDR3 reads CASTTQGVFHTEAFF. In DNA form, the CDR3 reads TGTGCCAGCACGACTCAGGGGGTCTTCCACACTGAAGCTTTCTTT.

This sequence joins TRBV13 and TRBJ2-7, with TRBD2 matching over 10 bases. Trimming removed 6 bases from V and 7 bases from J; junction bases left unmatched: 18. This CDR3 is built from 17 residues. CDR1 is PRHDT, CDR2 FYEKMQ, per germline (reference sequence). The CDR3 spells CASRPFSGRTGKEEQYF. In nucleotides, the CDR3 is TGTGCCAGCAGGCCGTTTAGCGGGAGGACCGGTAAGGAGGAGCAGTACTTC.

For the CDR3, the DNA is TGTGCCACGGGGGAGAACCGAGACGGGGAGCTGTTTTTT. It specifies CATGENRDGELFF. The rearrangement uses TRBV7-3 and TRBJ2-2, with a possible D match to TRBD2 (6 bases). This CDR3 is 13 amino acids long. Germline values: CDR1 SGHTA, CDR2 FQGTGA. Deletions cut 10 bases from V and 7 bases from J, with 16 bases between.

V usage is TRBV7-6 and J usage is TRBJ2-5; D ambiguous. CDR3 length: 14 amino acids. From germline, CDR1 is SGHVS and CDR2 FNYEAQ. Trimming took off 4 bases at V and 5 bases at J, with 14 bases between the two ends. The CDR3 spells CASSSPSESETQYF. DNA of the CDR3: TGTGCCAGCAGCTCACCTTCGGAGTCGGAGACCCAGTACTTC.

The rearrangement uses TRBV10-3 and TRBJ2-1; 10 bases line up with TRBD2. The CDR3 runs 18 residues. Losses at the gene ends were 5 bases for V and 1 base for J; bases not matched to a gene: 11. Germline V gene lookup returns CDR1 ENHRY and CDR2 SYGVKD. The CDR3 loop is CAISMPLAGVLSYNEQFF. The CDR3 region has the DNA TGTGCCATCAGTATGCCCCTAGCGGGAGTACTGTCCTACAATGAGCAGTTCTTC.

The chain recombines TRBV5-1 with TRBJ2-7, with 11 positions matching TRBD2. The CDR3 consists of 16 residues. Germline CDR1 is SGHRS and CDR2 is YFSETQ. V shed 4 bases, J shed 5 bases, and the junction held 11 bases outside the gene matches. The CDR3 loop is CASSLSGRAGSDEQYF. The CDR3 nucleotides are TGCGCCAGCAGCCTTAGCGGGAGGGCCGGTAGCGACGAGCAGTACTTC.